This entry concerns a single TCR beta chain. Its antigen is unknown. Per-base quality was not reported, and no clone a single base away is much larger than it. This entry is derived from a study of blood T cells in healthy people across ages (dated by TCRdb to 2014 to 2015). Regarding the study in general: In model experiments, roughly one uniquely barcoded TCR beta cDNA molecule per two T cells was captured by template switching. Donors were grouped into four age groups: young (average approximately 16 years), middle-aged (around 39), aged (around 60) and long-lived (around 80). To track age-related changes in TCR beta repertoire diversity, the study relied on deep sequencing normalized with unique cDNA molecular identifiers. For two donors (one aged 18 to 30 and one aged 80 or older), the study analyzed two additional independent replicas of 1 million unique cDNA reads from the same blood draw. To avoid experimental bias, donors of different ages were spread randomly across the sequencing lanes.

Study-wide conclusions, independent of this receptor: Conclusive comparison of naive and antigen-experienced compartments was prevented by the profiling of bulk unsorted PBMCs. A strong correlation was found between observed TCR beta diversity and the percentage of naive T cells measured by flow cytometry. Compared with the aged group, more naive CD4+ T cells, fewer expanded clones and increased TCR diversity were shown by the long-lived group, suggesting age selection. Observed TCR beta diversity per million T cells fell roughly linearly with age, and a significant reduction was already apparent by age roughly 40. Because donor CMV infection status was unknown, age-related changes in expanded clonotypes were potentially confounded. Estimates of total diversity based on one million sequenced T cells were considered lower bounds and underestimates.

Receptor libraries were prepared by 5' RACE. These reads were obtained on an Illumina HiSeq 2500. A second PCR of about 6 to 11 cycles was performed with a sample-barcoded 5' primer and a J-beta primer mix. A template-switch 5' adaptor carrying 12 random nucleotides introduced a unique molecular identifier onto each TCR beta cDNA molecule. Each sample yielded at least 2.5 million CDR3-containing paired-end reads. The Mint cDNA synthesis kit, primed by a TRBC-specific oligonucleotide, was used to synthesize first-strand cDNA from all RNA. Following uracil-DNA glycosylase treatment, a first 18-cycle PCR with universal primers M1SS and BC2_uni_R was performed on all cDNA. Under the source paper's analysis protocol: For normalization, 1 million high-quality reads were randomly selected from each sample, with every read carrying a distinct molecular identifier. Reads sharing molecular identifiers were discarded rather than binned into consensus sequences. MiTCR, set to a Q25 quality threshold and the strictest error-elimination algorithm, was used for CDR3 identification, clonotype clustering and error correction. Lower-bound total TCR beta diversity was estimated with a nonparametric unseen species model using Euler transformation. TCRdb took the public reads, trimmed them with fastp at Q25, ran MiXCR for clone calling and kept in-frame beta chains. Identical CDR3 proteins give one entry, which carries the most common genes and DNA. The V and J calls shown here were made by TCRdb, not taken from the authors' results. The sample table lists roughly 930,000 distinct CDR3 sequences, 45% to 50% of them with a count of one. The ten biggest clones cover around 15% of the sample.

The 39 donors, aged about 6 to 95 years, were systemically healthy Caucasian individuals from Russia. Each donor gave 8 to 10 milliliters of peripheral blood, drawn into EDTA-treated Vacutainer tubes. Ficoll-Paque density-gradient centrifugation was used to isolate PBMCs, with at least 6.5 million obtained per sample. Trizol reagent was used to extract total RNA from the PBMCs, yielding at least 6 micrograms per sample. For every donor, an aliquot of PBMCs went through flow cytometry to measure the percentages of naive CD45RAhigh/CD27high T cells. V is cut back by 5 bases and J by 2 bases, with 6 bases in the junction unmatched. The CDR3, cysteine through phenylalanine, is 16 amino acids long. The kept DNA is CDR3 alone, 48 bases in frame from the first base. CDR1 and CDR2 are read off the germline V gene as SGHTA and FQGTGA.

The rearranged chain carries TRBV7-3 and TRBJ2-1, and 10 junctional nucleotides match TRBD2. Specimen: blood. The TCR comes from a man aged 25-45 years in good health. The CDR3 in this case is CASSPSSGRTYNEQFF. The DNA sequence is given as TGTGCCAGCAGCCCAAGTAGCGGGAGGACCTACAATGAGCAGTTCTTC.